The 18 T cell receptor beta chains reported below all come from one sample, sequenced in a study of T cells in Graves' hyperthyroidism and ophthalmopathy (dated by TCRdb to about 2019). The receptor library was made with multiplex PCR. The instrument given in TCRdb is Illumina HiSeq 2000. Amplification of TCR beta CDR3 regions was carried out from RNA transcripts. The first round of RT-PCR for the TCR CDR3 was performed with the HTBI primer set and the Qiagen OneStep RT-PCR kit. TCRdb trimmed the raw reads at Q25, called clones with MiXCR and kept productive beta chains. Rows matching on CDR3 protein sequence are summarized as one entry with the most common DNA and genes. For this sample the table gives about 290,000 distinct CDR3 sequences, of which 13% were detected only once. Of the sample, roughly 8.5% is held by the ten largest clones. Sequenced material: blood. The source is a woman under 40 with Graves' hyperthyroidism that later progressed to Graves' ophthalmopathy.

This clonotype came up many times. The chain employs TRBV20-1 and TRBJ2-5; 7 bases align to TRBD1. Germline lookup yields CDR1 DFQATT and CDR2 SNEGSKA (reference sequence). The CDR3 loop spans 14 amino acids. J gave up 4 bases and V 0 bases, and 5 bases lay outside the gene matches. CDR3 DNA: TGCAGTGCTAGAGATCCGGCAGGGGGAGAGACCCAGTACTTC. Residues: CSARDPAGGETQYF.

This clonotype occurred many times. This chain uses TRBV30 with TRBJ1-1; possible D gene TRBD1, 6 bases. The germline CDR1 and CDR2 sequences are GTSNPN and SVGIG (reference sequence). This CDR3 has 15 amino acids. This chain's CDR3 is CASRGGYLLNTEAFF. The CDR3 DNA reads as TGTGCAAGTAGGGGGGGATACCTCTTGAACACTGAAGCTTTCTTT.

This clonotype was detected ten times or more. CDR3 in amino acids: CSTVLAGVVYEQYF. The CDR3 region has the DNA TGCAGCACGGTCCTAGCGGGAGTCGTGTACGAGCAGTACTTC. This chain joins TRBV29-1 and TRBJ2-7; 10 nucleotides line up with TRBD2. CDR1 is SQVTM and CDR2 is ANQGSEA in the germline V gene. The CDR3 covers 14 residues. J gave up 4 bases and V 8 bases, and 11 bases lay outside the gene matches.

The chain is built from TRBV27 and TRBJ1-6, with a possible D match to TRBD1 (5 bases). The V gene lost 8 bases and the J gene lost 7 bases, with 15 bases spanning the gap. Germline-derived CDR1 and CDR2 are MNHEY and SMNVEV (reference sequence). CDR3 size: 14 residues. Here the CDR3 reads CASSPGTANSPLHF. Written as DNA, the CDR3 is TGTGCCAGCTCACCTGGGACCGCGAATTCACCCCTCCACTTT.

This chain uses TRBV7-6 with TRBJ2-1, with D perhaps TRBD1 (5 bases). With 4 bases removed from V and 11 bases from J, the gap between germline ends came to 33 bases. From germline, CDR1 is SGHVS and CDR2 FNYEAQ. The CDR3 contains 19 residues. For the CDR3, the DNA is TGTGCCAGCAGCTCGCCCCGCTTAAAACAGGTTGATAGTGGAAATAAGCAGTTCTTC. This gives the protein CASSSPRLKQVDSGNKQFF.

The CDR3 DNA sequence: TGTGCCAGCAGCCGGCAAGGGGCCCCCTATATCACAGATACGCAGTATTTT. Protein product: CASSRQGAPYITDTQYF. This sequence joins TRBV5-6 and TRBJ2-3; perhaps TRBD1 as D (5 bases). Germline lookup yields CDR1 SGHDT and CDR2 YYEEEE. The V and J ends lost 4 bases and 2 bases respectively, with 20 bases between them. The CDR3 is made up of 17 amino acids.

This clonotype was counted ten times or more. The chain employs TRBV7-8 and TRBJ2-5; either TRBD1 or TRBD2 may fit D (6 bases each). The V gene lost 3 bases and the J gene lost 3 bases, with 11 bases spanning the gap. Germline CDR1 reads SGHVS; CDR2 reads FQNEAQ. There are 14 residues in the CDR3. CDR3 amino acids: CASSLGGAKETQYF. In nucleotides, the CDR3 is TGTGCCAGCAGCTTGGGGGGCGCAAAAGAGACCCAGTACTTC. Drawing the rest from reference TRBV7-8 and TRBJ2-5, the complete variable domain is GAGVSQSPRYKVAKRGQDVALRCDPISGHVSLFWYQQALGQGPEFLTYFQNEAQLDKSGLPSDRFFAERPEGSVSTLKIQRTQQEDSAVYLCASSLGGAKETQYFGPGTRLLVL.

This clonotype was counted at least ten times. In DNA, the CDR3 is TGCGCCAGCACCCCAAGAGAGGGGGCTCACTATGGCTACACCTTC. Protein product: CASTPREGAHYGYTF. The J gene is TRBJ1-2, the V gene TRBV4-3; 7 bases map to TRBD1. The CDR3 contains 15 residues. CDR1 is LGHNA, CDR2 YSLEER, per germline. V was clipped by 7 bases and J by 3 bases; unmatched bases: 11.

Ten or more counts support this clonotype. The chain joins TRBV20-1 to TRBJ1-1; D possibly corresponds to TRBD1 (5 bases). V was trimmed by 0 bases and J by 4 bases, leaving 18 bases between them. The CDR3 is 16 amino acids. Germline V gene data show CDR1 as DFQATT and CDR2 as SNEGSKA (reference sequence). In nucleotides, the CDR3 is TGCAGTGCTAGAGATTTTGAGGGGCGCTTGGGCACTGAAGCTTTCTTT. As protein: CSARDFEGRLGTEAFF.

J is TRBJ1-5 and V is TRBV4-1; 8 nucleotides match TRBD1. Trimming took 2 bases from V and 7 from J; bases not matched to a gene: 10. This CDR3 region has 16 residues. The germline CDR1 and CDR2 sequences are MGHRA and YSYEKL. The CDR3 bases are TGCGCCAGCAGCCAAAAAGGGGAGACAGGGGAACAGCCCCAGCATTTT. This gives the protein CASSQKGETGEQPQHF.

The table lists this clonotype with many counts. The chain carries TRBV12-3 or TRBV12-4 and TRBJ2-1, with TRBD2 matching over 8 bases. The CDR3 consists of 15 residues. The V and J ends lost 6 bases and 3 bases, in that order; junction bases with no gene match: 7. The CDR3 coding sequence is TGTGCCAGCAGCGCTACCGGGACTAGCTACAATGAGCAGTTCTTC. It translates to CASSATGTSYNEQFF.

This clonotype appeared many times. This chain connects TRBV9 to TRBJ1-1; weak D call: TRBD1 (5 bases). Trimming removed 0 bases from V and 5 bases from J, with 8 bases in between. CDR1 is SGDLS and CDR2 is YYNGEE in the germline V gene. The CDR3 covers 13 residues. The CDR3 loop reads CASSVEEGTEAFF. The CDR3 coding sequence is TGTGCCAGCAGCGTAGAGGAGGGGACTGAAGCTTTCTTT.

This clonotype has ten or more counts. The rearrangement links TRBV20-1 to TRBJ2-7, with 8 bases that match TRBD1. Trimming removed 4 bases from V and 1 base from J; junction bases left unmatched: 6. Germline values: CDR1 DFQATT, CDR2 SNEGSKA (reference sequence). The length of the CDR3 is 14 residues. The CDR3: CSATDRGVSYEQYF. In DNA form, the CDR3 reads TGCAGTGCTACCGACAGGGGTGTATCCTACGAGCAGTACTTC.

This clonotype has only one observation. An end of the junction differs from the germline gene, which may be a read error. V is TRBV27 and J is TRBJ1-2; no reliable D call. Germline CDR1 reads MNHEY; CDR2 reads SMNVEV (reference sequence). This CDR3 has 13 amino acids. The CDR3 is CASSLSIYYGHTF. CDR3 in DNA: TGTGCCAGCAGCCTGAGTATCTACTATGGCCACACCTTC.

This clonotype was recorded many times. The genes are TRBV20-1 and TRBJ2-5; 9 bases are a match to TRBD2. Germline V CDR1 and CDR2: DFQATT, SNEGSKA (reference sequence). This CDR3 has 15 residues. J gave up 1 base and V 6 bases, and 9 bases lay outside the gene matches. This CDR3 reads CSAPWASGAQETQYF. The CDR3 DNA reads TGCAGTGCCCCCTGGGCTAGCGGGGCCCAAGAGACCCAGTACTTC.

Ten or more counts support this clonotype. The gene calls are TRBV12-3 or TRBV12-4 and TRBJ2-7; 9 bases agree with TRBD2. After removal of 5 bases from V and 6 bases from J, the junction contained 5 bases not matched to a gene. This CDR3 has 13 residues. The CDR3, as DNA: TGTGCCAGCAGTCTTAGCGGGAGAGGCGAGCAGTACTTC. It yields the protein CASSLSGRGEQYF.

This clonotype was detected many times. CDR3 amino acids: CASSFPPTSAEVTDTQYF. The CDR3 coding sequence is TGTGCCAGCAGCTTTCCCCCCACTAGCGCAGAGGTCACAGATACGCAGTATTTT. The V call is TRBV7-3, the J call TRBJ2-3; TRBD2 matches 7 bases. CDR1 SGHTA and CDR2 FQGTGA come from the germline V gene. The CDR3 has 18 amino acids. V lost 3 bases, J lost 2 bases, and 14 bases stayed unmatched.

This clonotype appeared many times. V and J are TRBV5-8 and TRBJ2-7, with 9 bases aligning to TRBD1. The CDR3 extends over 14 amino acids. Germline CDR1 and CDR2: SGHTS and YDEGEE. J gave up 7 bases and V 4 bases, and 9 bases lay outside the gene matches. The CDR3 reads CASSIRDRALEQYF. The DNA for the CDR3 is TGTGCCAGCAGCATCCGGGACAGGGCTTTGGAGCAGTACTTC. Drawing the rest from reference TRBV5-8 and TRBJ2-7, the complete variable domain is EAGVTQSPTHLIKTRGQQATLRCSPISGHTSVYWYQQALGLGLQFLLWYDEGEERNRGNFPPRFSGRQFPNYSSELNVNALELEDSALYLCASSIRDRALEQYFGPGTRLTVT.